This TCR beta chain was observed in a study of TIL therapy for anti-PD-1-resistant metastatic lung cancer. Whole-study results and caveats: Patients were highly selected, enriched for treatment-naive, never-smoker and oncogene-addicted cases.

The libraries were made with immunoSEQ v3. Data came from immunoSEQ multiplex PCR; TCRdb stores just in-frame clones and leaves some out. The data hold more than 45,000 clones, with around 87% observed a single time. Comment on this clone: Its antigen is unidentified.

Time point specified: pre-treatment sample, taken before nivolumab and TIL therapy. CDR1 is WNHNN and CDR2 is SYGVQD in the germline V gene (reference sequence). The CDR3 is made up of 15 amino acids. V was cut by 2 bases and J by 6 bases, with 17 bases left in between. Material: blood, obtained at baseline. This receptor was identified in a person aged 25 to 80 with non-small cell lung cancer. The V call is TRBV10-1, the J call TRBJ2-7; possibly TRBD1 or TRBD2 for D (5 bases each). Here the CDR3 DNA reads TGCGCCAGCAGTGAGAGGTTAGGGGAGATGTTCGAGCAGTACTTC. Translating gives CASSERLGEMFEQYF.